This T cell receptor beta chain was observed in a study of cytomegalovirus exposure and HLA in healthy donors. At collection, donors were nominally healthy, but unrecorded immune exposures were probable. J gave up 4 bases and V 6 bases, and 6 bases lay outside the gene matches. The CDR3 has 14 residues. Germline V lookup: CDR1 MNHNY, CDR2 SVGAGI (reference sequence). Both 60 Vbeta primers and 13 Jbeta primers went into the PCR. Produced via immunoSEQ multiplex PCR; TCRdb's table is partial and in-frame only. The data show 120,000 or so clones, 50% to 75% seen once. Sequenced: PBMCs. V usage is TRBV6-6 and J usage is TRBJ1-2; 9 bases map to TRBD1. The receptor was isolated from a woman aged 35 to 49 in good health and CMV-seropositive. The CDR3 reads CASSPGTGFYGYTF. The CDR3 region has the DNA TGTGCCAGCAGCCCCGGGACAGGGTTCTATGGCTACACCTTC.